Below are 16 T cell receptor beta chains sequenced from a single sample in a study of blood T cell repertoires in COVID-19. Profiled with immunoSEQ multiplex PCR; TCRdb holds only in-frame clones, not every one. The sample lists 110,000 or so clones, 60% to 85% occurring once. Material: peripheral blood. The receptors originated from a man aged 65 to 85 with acute or convalescent COVID-19.

V and J are TRBV3-1 (or the pseudogene TRBV3-2) and TRBJ1-3; TRBD1 agrees at 7 bases. V was pared by 4 bases and J by 4 bases, with 10 bases of the junction left unmatched. Per germline, CDR1 LGHDT and CDR2 YNNKEL (reference sequence). This CDR3 spans 16 amino acids. Here the CDR3 reads CASSRTVTGLGNTIYF. Written as DNA, the CDR3 is TGTGCCAGCAGCCGAACCGTGACAGGGCTAGGAAACACCATATATTTT.

The chain employs TRBV5-1 and TRBJ2-7; 11 bases fit TRBD2. Per germline, CDR1 SGHRS and CDR2 YFSETQ. The trim removed 4 bases at V and 7 bases at J, leaving 13 bases unmatched. The CDR3 extends over 16 amino acids. CDR3 sequence (DNA): TGCGCCAGCAGCAACACTCTAGCGGGAGGAGGGTGGGAGCAGTACTTC. Amino acids: CASSNTLAGGGWEQYF.

The genes are TRBV11-3 and TRBJ2-2; TRBD2 agrees at 8 bases. CDR3 length: 15 amino acids. Germline CDR1 SGHNT, CDR2 YENEEA. The ends lost 1 base at V and 6 bases at J; junction bases unmatched: 4. CDR3: CASSLGGGRSGELFF. The CDR3 region has the DNA TGTGCCAGCAGCTTAGGTGGCGGGAGGTCCGGGGAGCTGTTTTTT.

The chain combines TRBV6-1 with TRBJ1-6; D is undetermined. CDR3 size: 14 residues. The V gene's germline CDR1 is MNHNS and CDR2 SASEGT. V was shortened by 3 bases and J by 14 bases, with 17 bases between the two germline ends. The CDR3 region is CASSEMGAEYTLHF. The CDR3 nucleotides read TGTGCCAGCAGTGAGATGGGAGCGGAGTACACCCTCCACTTT.

This chain connects TRBV1 to TRBJ2-5; TRBD1, the table's D call, lacks a check against the DNA. TRBV1 is shown as a pseudogene. This CDR3 is built from 16 residues. The CDR3 region is CTSSQDRDREQETQYF. The CDR3 nucleotides are TGCACCAGCAGCCAAGATCGAGACAGAGAACAAGAGACCCAGTACTTC.

The chain links TRBV4-1 to TRBJ1-5; perhaps TRBD1 as D (5 bases). Germline V gives CDR1 MGHRA, CDR2 YSYEKL. V lost 4 bases, J lost 3 bases, and 10 bases lay in between. The CDR3 has 14 residues. The DNA of the CDR3 is TGCGCCAGCAGCCCTCAGGGTCACAATCAGCCCCAGCATTTT. Translated: CASSPQGHNQPQHF.

This CDR3 reads CASSTNGGGETQYF. CDR3 sequence (DNA): TGTGCCAGCAGCACTAATGGGGGCGGGGAGACCCAGTACTTC. The genes are TRBV28 and TRBJ2-5, with D perhaps matching TRBD1 (6 bases). The CDR3 length is 14 residues. The germline CDR1 and CDR2 sequences are MDHEN and SYDVKM. The ends were cut back, 6 bases at V and 5 bases at J, with 16 bases in the middle.

The CDR3 loop reads CASSFRDTYNSPLHF. The CDR3 DNA is TGTGCCAGCAGCTTCCGGGATACCTATAATTCACCCCTCCACTTT. The chain links TRBV11-1 to TRBJ1-6; D gene unclear. The CDR3 is 15 residues long. From germline, CDR1 is SGHAT and CDR2 FQDESV (reference sequence). V lost 3 bases, J lost 2 bases, and 8 bases lay in between.

The chain joins TRBV19 to TRBJ2-1; 13 nucleotides line up with TRBD2. Germline CDR1 and CDR2: LNHDA and SQIVND (reference sequence). The CDR3 totals 15 residues. V gave up 7 bases and J gave up 8 bases; unmatched junction bases: 8. The CDR3 bases are TGTGCCAGTACCTCCGGACTAGCGGGGGATGATGAGCAGTTCTTC. Its protein product is CASTSGLAGDDEQFF.

This clone was recorded once. The V gene is TRBV27, the J gene TRBJ1-1; D is perhaps TRBD1 (6 bases). This CDR3 has 14 residues. Germline CDR1 is MNHEY and CDR2 is SMNVEV (reference sequence). V lost 4 bases and J 3 bases, leaving 12 bases between the germline ends. CDR3 protein: CASSSGTLYTEAFF. The CDR3, as DNA: TGTGCCAGCAGTTCCGGGACATTATACACTGAAGCTTTCTTT.

In the case of this clone: The sample has other DNA sequences that encode this CDR3 too. This chain connects TRBV27 to TRBJ2-5; 10 bases align to TRBD1. Losses at the gene ends were 5 bases for V and 3 bases for J; bases not matched to a gene: 3. This CDR3 has 14 amino acids. Germline V lookup: CDR1 MNHEY, CDR2 SMNVEV (reference sequence). The CDR3 sequence: CASSPGTGEETQYF. CDR3 DNA: TGTGCCAGCAGTCCCGGGACAGGGGAAGAGACCCAGTACTTC.

The gene calls are TRBV18 and TRBJ2-2, with 13 bases matching TRBD2. V trimming: 3 bases; J trimming: 1 base; junction bases outside the gene matches: 8. The CDR3 sequence is 19 residues long. From germline, CDR1 is KGHSH and CDR2 LQKENI. CDR3 sequence (DNA): TGTGCCAGCTCACCTCGCCGACTAGCGGGAGGAGGGAACACCGGGGAGCTGTTTTTT. This sequence encodes CASSPRRLAGGGNTGELFF.

This chain joins TRBV28 and TRBJ1-1, with D possibly TRBD1 on 5 matching bases. The CDR3 loop spans 13 amino acids. V dropped 5 bases and J dropped 8 bases, with 15 bases sitting between them. Per the germline V gene, CDR1 is MDHEN and CDR2 is SYDVKM. The CDR3 sequence is CASSSGGGVEAFF. CDR3 sequence (DNA): TGTGCCAGCAGTAGTGGGGGGGGTGTAGAAGCTTTCTTT.

The chain carries TRBV28 and TRBJ1-4; TRBD1 might be the D (5 bases). Trimming shortened V by 8 bases and J by 6 bases, and 10 bases separated the two germline ends. The CDR3 has 12 residues. The germline V gene encodes CDR1 MDHEN and CDR2 SYDVKM. The CDR3, as DNA: TGTGCCAGCTTGGGGGGTTATGAAAAACTGTTTTTT. It is translated as CASLGGYEKLFF.

The chain uses TRBV2 and TRBJ2-6; D is uncertain. Deletions cut 4 bases from V and 2 bases from J, with 6 bases between. Per germline, CDR1 SNHLY and CDR2 FYNNEI. The CDR3 is 14 amino acids. The CDR3 loop is CASSGATGANVLTF. In DNA form, the CDR3 reads TGTGCCAGCAGTGGAGCTACTGGGGCCAACGTCCTGACTTTC.

This clone has just one count. This chain joins TRBV15 and TRBJ2-3, with 8 bases fitting TRBD1. Germline values: CDR1 LNHNV, CDR2 YYDKDF (reference sequence). After removal of 5 bases from V and 1 base from J, the junction contained 5 bases not matched to a gene. There are 15 residues in the CDR3. The CDR3 bases are TGTGCCACCAGCCTCGACAGGGGTCGCACAGATACGCAGTATTTT. It codes for CATSLDRGRTDTQYF.